The present T cell receptor beta chain was sequenced within a study of blood T cells in healthy people across ages. With a J-beta primer mix and a sample-barcoded 5' primer, a second PCR ran about 7 to 12 cycles. Carrying 12 random nucleotides, a template-switch adaptor labeled each individual cDNA molecule. MiXCR, run by TCRdb on the 5' RACE reads, gives a single entry per CDR3 protein. Of over 600,000 distinct CDR3 sequences in the sample, 40% to 45% were seen once. Source material: blood. The TCR sequence derives from a man older than 75 in good health.

CDR3 nucleotides: TGTGCCAGCAGTGCACACCGGAGTCGGGTCTCCTACGAGCAGTACTTC. This sequence encodes CASSAHRSRVSYEQYF. J is TRBJ2-7 and V is TRBV6-2 or TRBV6-3, with D hard to call. The length of the CDR3 is 16 residues. From germline, CDR1 is MNHEY and CDR2 SVGEGT. V shed 5 bases and J shed 0 bases, with 17 bases lying between them.